This is a list of T cell receptor beta chains from one sample in a study of cytomegalovirus exposure and HLA in healthy donors. Profiling relied on immunoSEQ multiplex PCR, and the TCRdb table lists in-frame clones only, not all of them. The sample shows under 200,000 clones, about 75% of them seen only once. The specimen sequenced was PBMCs. These receptors were collected from a woman aged 50 to 60 in good health and CMV-seropositive. The CDR3 runs from the conserved cysteine through the conserved F or W. The D gene is left open where the match is weak. Expanded clones are given a class, and other clones once, few, many or no size at all.

NA NA TRBJ1-2 TRBV7-9 CASSLARGGPYGYTF TGTGCCAGCAGCTTAGCGCGGGGGGGACCCTATGGCTACACCTTC
NA NA TRBJ2-2 TRBV14 CASSQTARRNTGELFF TGTGCCAGCAGCCAGACGGCGAGGCGAAACACCGGGGAGCTGTTTTTT
NA TRBD1 TRBJ2-6 TRBV29-1 CSAQGDNSGANVLTF TGCAGCGCGCAGGGGGATAACTCTGGGGCCAACGTCCTGACTTTC
NA NA TRBJ1-1 TRBV5-1 CASSLVSPNTEAFF TGCGCCAGCAGCTTGGTCTCCCCGAACACTGAAGCTTTCTTT
NA TRBD1 TRBJ2-5 TRBV29-1 CSGQTGTGGETQYF TGCAGCGGGCAAACCGGGACAGGGGGCGAGACCCAGTACTTC
NA TRBD2 TRBJ2-7 TRBV5-4 CASSLGREGTYEQYF TGTGCCAGCAGCTTGGGGAGGGAGGGCACCTACGAGCAGTACTTC
NA TRBD2 TRBJ2-2 TRBV12-5 CASGSRLAGGQTGELFF TGTGCTAGTGGTTCCCGGCTAGCGGGGGGCCAGACCGGGGAGCTGTTTTTT
NA TRBD1 TRBJ1-5 TRBV5-1 CASSPGQGALQPQHF TGCGCCAGCAGCCCAGGACAGGGGGCTTTGCAGCCCCAGCATTTT
few NA TRBJ1-5 TRBV11-2 CASSRGTLGTQPQHF TGTGCCAGCAGCCGAGGGACATTAGGTACTCAGCCCCAGCATTTT
NA TRBD1 TRBJ1-2 TRBV5-4 CASSQDRGLGYTF TGTGCCAGCAGCCAGGACAGGGGGCTTGGCTACACCTTC
NA TRBD1 TRBJ2-4 TRBV27 CASSRDRAKNIQYF TGTGCCAGCAGCCGGGACAGAGCCAAAAACATTCAGTACTTC
NA TRBD1 TRBJ2-7 TRBV6-5 CASSPRDRDFHEQYF TGTGCCAGCAGTCCCAGGGACAGGGATTTCCACGAGCAGTACTTC
few TRBD1 TRBJ1-4 TRBV7-8 CASSSGTGFNEKLFF TGTGCCAGCAGCTCCGGGACAGGGTTTAATGAAAAACTGTTTTTT
NA TRBD1 TRBJ1-1 TRBV9 CASSRKTGSAAFF TGTGCCAGCAGCAGAAAGACAGGGTCGGCAGCTTTCTTT
once NA TRBJ2-7 TRBV2 CASKAGSYEQYF TGTGCCAGCAAGGCAGGTTCCTACGAGCAGTACTTC
NA NA TRBJ2-5 TRBV9 CASSLGRGAQETQYF TGTGCCAGCAGCTTGGGCCGCGGGGCCCAAGAGACCCAGTACTTC
NA TRBD1 TRBJ1-2 TRBV5-1 CASSARRQGTHYGYTF TGCGCCAGCAGCGCAAGGCGACAGGGGACCCACTATGGCTACACCTTC
NA NA TRBJ2-2 TRBV10-3 CAITGEITGELFF TGTGCCATCACCGGTGAGATCACCGGGGAGCTGTTTTTT
NA TRBD2 TRBJ2-5 TRBV4-1 CASSQTGLAIQETQYF TGCGCCAGCAGCCAGACGGGACTAGCGATTCAAGAGACCCAGTACTTC
NA TRBD1 TRBJ1-1 TRBV6-1 CASNQGQGITEAFF TGTGCCAGCAACCAAGGACAGGGCATCACTGAAGCTTTCTTT
NA NA TRBJ1-1 TRBV7-9 CASSLGASGRGTEAFF TGTGCCAGCAGCTTGGGGGCAAGCGGCAGGGGCACTGAAGCTTTCTTT